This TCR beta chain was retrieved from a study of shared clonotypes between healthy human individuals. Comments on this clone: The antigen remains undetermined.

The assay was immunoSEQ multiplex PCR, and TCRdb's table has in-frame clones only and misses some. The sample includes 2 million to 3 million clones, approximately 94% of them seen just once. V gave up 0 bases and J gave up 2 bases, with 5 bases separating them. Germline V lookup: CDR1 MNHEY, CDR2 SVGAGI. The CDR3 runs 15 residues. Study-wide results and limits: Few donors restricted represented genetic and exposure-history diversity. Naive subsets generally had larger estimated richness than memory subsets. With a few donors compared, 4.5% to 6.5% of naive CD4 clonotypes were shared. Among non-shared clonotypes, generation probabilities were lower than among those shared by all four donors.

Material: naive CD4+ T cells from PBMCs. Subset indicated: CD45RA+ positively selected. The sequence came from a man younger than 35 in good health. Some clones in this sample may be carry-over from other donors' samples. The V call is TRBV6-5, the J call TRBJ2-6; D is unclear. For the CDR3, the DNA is TGTGCCAGCAGTTACTCGCAGACTGGGGCCAACGTCCTGACTTTC. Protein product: CASSYSQTGANVLTF.